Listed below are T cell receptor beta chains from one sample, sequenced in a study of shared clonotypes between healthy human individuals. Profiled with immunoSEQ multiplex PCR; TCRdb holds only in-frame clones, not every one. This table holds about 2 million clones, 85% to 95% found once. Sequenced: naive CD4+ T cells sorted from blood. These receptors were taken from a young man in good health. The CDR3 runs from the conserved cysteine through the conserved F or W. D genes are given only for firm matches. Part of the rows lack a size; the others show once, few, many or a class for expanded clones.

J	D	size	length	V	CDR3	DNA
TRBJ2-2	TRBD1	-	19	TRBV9	CASSALRGQGESETGELFF	TGTGCCAGCAGCGCCCTTAGGGGACAGGGAGAGTCGGAAACCGGGGAGCTGTTTTTT
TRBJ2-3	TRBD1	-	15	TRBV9	CASSVRDRGTDTQYF	TGTGCCAGCAGCGTCCGGGACAGGGGCACAGATACGCAGTATTTT
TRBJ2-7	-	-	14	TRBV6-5	CASSYSRGSYEQYF	TGTGCCAGCAGTTACTCTCGGGGATCCTACGAGCAGTACTTC
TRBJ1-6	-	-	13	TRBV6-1	CASSVQQNSPLHF	TGTGCCAGCAGTGTGCAACAAAATTCACCCCTCCACTTT
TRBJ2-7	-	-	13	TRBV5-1	CASNSGAWGEQYF	TGCGCCAGCAACTCAGGAGCCTGGGGGGAGCAGTACTTC
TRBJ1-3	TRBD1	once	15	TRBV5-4	CASSWGQGRGNTIYF	TGTGCCAGCAGCTGGGGACAGGGGCGAGGAAACACCATATATTTT
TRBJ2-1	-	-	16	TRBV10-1	CASSGDSRTARNEQFF	TGCGCCAGCAGTGGGGATAGTCGGACAGCGAGGAATGAGCAGTTCTTC
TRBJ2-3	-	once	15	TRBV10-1	CASSDAGRSTDTQYF	TGCGCCAGCAGTGACGCGGGCCGGAGCACAGATACGCAGTATTTT
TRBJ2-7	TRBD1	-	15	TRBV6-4	CASSDATGDYYEQYF	TGTGCCAGCAGTGACGCTACAGGGGATTACTACGAGCAGTACTTC
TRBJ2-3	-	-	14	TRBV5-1	CASSFGGSTDTQYF	TGCGCCAGCAGCTTCGGAGGTAGCACAGATACGCAGTATTTT
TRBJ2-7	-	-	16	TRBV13	CASSHLGFPDRGEQYF	TGTGCCAGCAGCCACCTCGGTTTCCCCGATCGGGGCGAGCAGTACTTC
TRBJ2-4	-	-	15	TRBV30	CAWSALQLAKNIQYF	TGTGCCTGGAGCGCCCTACAATTAGCCAAAAACATTCAGTACTTC
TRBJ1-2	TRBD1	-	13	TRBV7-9	CASSWEGAYGYTF	TGTGCCAGCAGCTGGGAGGGGGCCTATGGCTACACCTTC
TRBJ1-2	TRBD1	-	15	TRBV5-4	CASSLAGQGAFDYTF	TGTGCCAGCAGCTTGGCGGGACAGGGGGCTTTTGACTACACCTTC
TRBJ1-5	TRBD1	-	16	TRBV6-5	CASSSGTGDGNQPQHF	TGTGCCAGCAGTTCCGGGACAGGGGATGGCAATCAGCCCCAGCATTTT
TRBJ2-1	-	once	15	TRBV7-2	CASSFHRAGYNEQFF	TGTGCCAGCAGCTTTCACAGGGCTGGGTACAATGAGCAGTTCTTC
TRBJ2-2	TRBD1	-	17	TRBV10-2	CASSRQGGLMNTGELFF	TGCGCCAGCAGTCGACAGGGGGGATTAATGAACACCGGGGAGCTGTTTTTT
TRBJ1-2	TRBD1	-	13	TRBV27	CASSWTGQYGYTF	TGTGCCAGCAGTTGGACAGGGCAATATGGCTACACCTTC